These 2 T cell receptor beta chains share one sample of origin, sequenced in a study of shared clonotypes between healthy human individuals. The table came from immunoSEQ multiplex PCR; TCRdb's copy has only in-frame clones and leaves some out. Of 2 million to 3 million clones in the sample, more than 80% are singletons; the top ten hold more than 0.12%. The sequencing sample was made of naive CD4+ T cells sorted from blood. Subset here: CD45RA+ positively selected. The source is a man aged 18 to 35 in good health.

This chain links TRBV6-5 with TRBJ2-2; D is undetermined. The V end was cut by 0 bases, the J end by 3 bases, with 11 bases between. CDR3 length: 16 amino acids. Germline V gene lookup returns CDR1 MNHEY and CDR2 SVGAGI. CDR3 nucleotides: TGTGCCAGCAGTTACTCGTGGGCCTCGGACACCGGGGAGCTGTTTTTT. Residues: CASSYSWASDTGELFF.

The chain carries TRBV5-4 and TRBJ1-1; TRBD1 matches 8 bases. The V and J ends lost 0 bases and 0 bases, in that order; junction bases with no gene match: 7. The CDR3 runs to 17 residues. Looked up from germline, CDR1 is SGHNT and CDR2 is YYREEE (reference sequence). Written as DNA, the CDR3 is TGTGCCAGCAGCTTGGGGACAGGGTTGGGTATGAACACTGAAGCTTTCTTT. This translates into CASSLGTGLGMNTEAFF.